These 31 T cell receptor beta chains were all obtained from the same sample, sequenced in a study of cytomegalovirus exposure and HLA in healthy donors. In the PCR, 60 Vbeta and 13 Jbeta primers were used. The protocol was immunoSEQ multiplex PCR, while the TCRdb copy is restricted to in-frame clones and leaves out a portion. The table shows roughly 300,000 clones, with roughly 85% occurring only once. Source material: PBMCs. The receptor source for this set is a man in his forties or fifties in good health and CMV-seropositive.

This chain uses TRBV27 with TRBJ1-1; a weak D match, TRBD1 (6 bases). The CDR3 spans 13 residues. Germline V CDR1 and CDR2: MNHEY, SMNVEV (reference sequence). V was trimmed by 6 bases and J by 7 bases, leaving 15 bases between them. The CDR3 region has the DNA TGTGCCAGCAGGTACAGGGAATACAGTGAAGCTTTCTTT. Protein product: CASRYREYSEAFF.

This clone was observed a handful of times. The chain uses TRBV5-8 and TRBJ1-1, with D tentatively TRBD1 (6 bases). The V gene's germline CDR1 is SGHTS and CDR2 YDEGEE. The germline V and J ends were trimmed by 0 bases and 5 bases, with 14 bases remaining between them. This CDR3 is 15 amino acids long. CDR3 sequence reads: CASSLVIRGRTEAFF. The CDR3 region has the DNA TGTGCCAGCAGCTTGGTTATCAGGGGAAGGACTGAAGCTTTCTTT.

The chain couples TRBV29-1 to TRBJ2-1, with 9 bases aligning to TRBD2. Germline V gene lookup returns CDR1 SQVTM and CDR2 ANQGSEA. This CDR3 has 16 residues. The trim removed 4 bases at V and 4 bases at J, leaving 11 bases unmatched. The CDR3 coding sequence is TGCAGCGTTGTCCCCGGGACTAGCCCCACTTACAATGAGCAGTTCTTC. Protein sequence: CSVVPGTSPTYNEQFF.

V is TRBV18 and J is TRBJ2-1; 9 bases align to TRBD2. J was trimmed by 6 bases and V by 5 bases; bases with no gene match: 8. The CDR3 is 15 amino acids. CDR1 and CDR2 (germline): KGHSH, LQKENI. The CDR3 DNA reads TGTGCCAGCTCAACGACTAGCGGAGGGGGCAATGAGCAGTTCTTC. This codes for CASSTTSGGGNEQFF.

This chain connects TRBV7-9 to TRBJ2-6, with 7 bases lining up with TRBD2. CDR1 and CDR2 (germline): SEHNR, FQNEAQ (reference sequence). CDR3 size: 17 residues. The J segment lost 0 bases and the V segment lost 7 bases, leaving 9 bases of the junction unmatched. This chain's CDR3 is CASTRGGAPSGANVLTF. The CDR3 DNA reads TGTGCCAGCACCCGGGGAGGGGCCCCCTCTGGGGCCAACGTCCTGACTTTC.

The genes are TRBV28 and TRBJ1-1; 9 bases are a match to TRBD1. The V gene end was trimmed by 7 bases and the J gene end by 0 bases; junction bases not matched to a gene: 3. The CDR3 length is 14 residues. CDR1 MDHEN and CDR2 SYDVKM come from the germline V gene. The CDR3 is CASTRDRVNTEAFF. The CDR3 DNA reads as TGTGCCAGCACCCGGGACAGGGTGAACACTGAAGCTTTCTTT.

The chain joins TRBV28 to TRBJ2-5; 9 bases match TRBD2. In germline, CDR1 is MDHEN, CDR2 SYDVKM. V lost 6 bases and J lost 4; bases outside the gene matches: 6. The CDR3 length is 14 residues. The CDR3 sequence is CASRNSGSSETQYF. As DNA, the CDR3 is TGTGCCAGCAGGAATAGCGGGAGCTCAGAGACCCAGTACTTC.

J is TRBJ1-2 and V is TRBV29-1; the D is unclear. With 6 bases removed from V and 1 base from J, the gap between germline ends came to 9 bases. Germline V gives CDR1 SQVTM, CDR2 ANQGSEA. This CDR3 has 12 amino acids. CDR3 in amino acids: CSVIHSNYGYTF. The CDR3 bases are TGCAGCGTCATCCACAGTAACTATGGCTACACCTTC.

The CDR3 coding sequence is TGTGCCAGTAGGACTAGCGGGAGTAGCAATGAGCAGTTCTTC. Protein: CASRTSGSSNEQFF. The V gene is TRBV19, the J gene TRBJ2-1; 12 bases agree with TRBD2. Germline V lookup: CDR1 LNHDA, CDR2 SQIVND (reference sequence). Trimming at V came to 6 bases and at J to 6 bases, leaving 3 bases not matched to a gene. The CDR3 runs 14 residues. The full variable domain, completed using reference TRBV19 and TRBJ2-1, is DGGITQSPKYLFRKEGQNVTLSCEQNLNHDAMYWYRQDPGQGLRLIYYSQIVNDFQKGDIAEGYSVSREKKESFPLTVTSAQKNPTAFYLCASRTSGSSNEQFFGPGTRLTVL.

This clone was counted a single time. At one of its ends the junction is not consistent with the germline gene, which may arise from a read error. Other DNA sequences in the sample encode the same CDR3. The V gene is TRBV28, the J gene TRBJ2-7; D unresolved. The CDR3 extends over 16 amino acids. Per germline, CDR1 MDHEN and CDR2 SYDVKM. In nucleotides, the CDR3 is TGTGCCAGCACCCCTATGGGCAGGTACCAATCCTACGAGCAGTACTTT. It codes for CASTPMGRYQSYEQYF. The whole variable domain, remainder taken from reference TRBV28 and TRBJ2-7, is DVKVTQSSRYLVKRTGEKVFLECVQDMDHENMFWYRQDPGLGLRLIYFSYDVKMKEKGDIPEGYSVSREKKERFSLILESASTNQTSMYLCASTPMGRYQSYEQYFGPGTRLTVT.

This clone is a singleton in its sample. This chain's CDR3 is CASSLRTGPNTGELFF. For the CDR3, the DNA is TGTGCCAGCAGCTTAAGGACAGGGCCAAACACCGGGGAGCTGTTTTTT. V gene TRBV9 combines with J gene TRBJ2-2; 8 bases map to TRBD1. Germline V lookup: CDR1 SGDLS, CDR2 YYNGEE. The junction had 7 bases not matched to a gene; V was cut back by 4 bases and J by 2 bases. CDR3 size: 16 residues.

The V gene is TRBV28, the J gene TRBJ1-3; no clear D. Deletions cut 6 bases from V and 0 bases from J, with 9 bases between. The CDR3 totals 14 residues. From germline, CDR1 is MDHEN and CDR2 SYDVKM. CDR3 DNA: TGTGCCAGCAGCCTTCACTTCTCTGGAAACACCATATATTTT. Its translation: CASSLHFSGNTIYF.

The chain recombines TRBV4-2 with TRBJ2-2; unclear D gene. CDR3 length: 15 residues. V gave up 2 bases and J gave up 4 bases, with 11 bases separating them. Looked up from germline, CDR1 is LGHNA and CDR2 is YNFKEQ. The CDR3 DNA is TGTGCCAGCAGCCAAATGTATCCCCCCACCGGGGAGCTGTTTTTT. It encodes CASSQMYPPTGELFF.

This chain links TRBV7-9 with TRBJ1-3; no clear D gene. Trimming removed 3 bases at V and 1 base at J, with 7 bases between. This CDR3 region has 14 residues. Germline CDR1 reads SEHNR; CDR2 reads FQNEAQ (reference sequence). CDR3 in amino acids: CASSFGLSGNTIYF. The DNA for the CDR3 is TGTGCCAGCAGCTTTGGACTTTCTGGAAACACCATATATTTT.

This clone was found once. The gene calls are TRBV28 and TRBJ2-1; 13 nucleotides agree with TRBD2. Germline CDR1 and CDR2: MDHEN and SYDVKM. V shed 4 bases, J shed 2 bases, and the junction held 14 bases outside the gene matches. CDR3 size: 20 residues. The CDR3 DNA reads as TGTGCCAGCAGTTCCCCGACTAGCGGGAGGCCCCACCCTACCTACAATGAGCAGTTCTTC. Amino acids: CASSSPTSGRPHPTYNEQFF.

V and J are TRBV28 and TRBJ1-1, with 7 nucleotides matching TRBD1. Germline V CDR1 and CDR2: MDHEN, SYDVKM. The J segment lost 4 bases and the V segment lost 7 bases, leaving 12 bases of the junction unmatched. The CDR3 runs 15 residues. The DNA of the CDR3 is TGTGCCAGCACCCCCCGGTTACAGGGGAGCACTGAAGCTTTCTTT. Amino acid sequence: CASTPRLQGSTEAFF. Looking up the rest from reference TRBV28 and TRBJ1-1 gives the full variable domain: DVKVTQSSRYLVKRTGEKVFLECVQDMDHENMFWYRQDPGLGLRLIYFSYDVKMKEKGDIPEGYSVSREKKERFSLILESASTNQTSMYLCASTPRLQGSTEAFFGQGTRLTVV.

The J gene is TRBJ2-1, the V gene TRBV7-9; D unresolved. Germline V gene sequence: CDR1 SEHNR, CDR2 FQNEAQ (reference sequence). Trimming shortened V by 8 bases and J by 0 bases, and 14 bases separated the two germline ends. The CDR3 is 15 amino acids. The CDR3 DNA reads TGTGCCAGCTTTGCGAGTGCGAGCTCCTACAATGAGCAGTTCTTC. This codes for CASFASASSYNEQFF.

This chain connects TRBV7-9 to TRBJ2-5; tentative D call: TRBD1 (5 bases). Germline V gives CDR1 SEHNR, CDR2 FQNEAQ (reference sequence). The CDR3 contains 14 residues. The ends were cut back, 0 bases at V and 5 bases at J, with 10 bases in the middle. The CDR3 loop reads CASSLAQGWETQYF. The CDR3 DNA is TGTGCCAGCAGCTTAGCGCAGGGATGGGAGACCCAGTACTTC.

The chain recombines TRBV7-9 with TRBJ2-1, with TRBD2 matching 12 bases. The trim removed 8 bases at V and 0 bases at J, leaving 11 bases unmatched. Germline V lookup: CDR1 SEHNR, CDR2 FQNEAQ (reference sequence). The CDR3 has 18 residues. The CDR3, as DNA: TGTGCCAGCCCCCCGGGACTAGCGGGCCTAAGCTCCTACAATGAGCAGTTCTTC. This translates into CASPPGLAGLSSYNEQFF.

The V gene is TRBV28, the J gene TRBJ1-5, with D perhaps matching TRBD1 (6 bases). Germline V gene sequence: CDR1 MDHEN, CDR2 SYDVKM. Deletions cut 4 bases from V and 6 bases from J, with 19 bases between. The CDR3 runs 16 residues. The CDR3 DNA follows: TGTGCCAGCAGTTCGTTCGTAGCGGGGGCGTCTCAGCCCCAGCATTTT. It yields the protein CASSSFVAGASQPQHF. Based on the CDR3 plus reference TRBV28 and TRBJ1-5, the full variable domain is DVKVTQSSRYLVKRTGEKVFLECVQDMDHENMFWYRQDPGLGLRLIYFSYDVKMKEKGDIPEGYSVSREKKERFSLILESASTNQTSMYLCASSSFVAGASQPQHFGDGTRLSIL.

Only one count was recorded for this clone. The J gene is TRBJ2-7, the V gene TRBV9, with TRBD2 matching 7 bases. Germline V gene sequence: CDR1 SGDLS, CDR2 YYNGEE. Trimming cost V 4 bases and J 4 bases; bases outside gene matches: 11. This CDR3 comprises 15 residues. The CDR3 coding sequence is TGTGCCAGCAGCCCTCGACCTCTAGCGGAGTACGAGCAGTACTTC. Translating gives CASSPRPLAEYEQYF.

The chain joins TRBV29-1 to TRBJ2-3; 8 nucleotides line up with TRBD2. J was trimmed by 5 bases and V by 3 bases; bases with no gene match: 13. The CDR3 is 16 residues long. CDR1 is SQVTM, CDR2 ANQGSEA, per germline. The DNA of the CDR3 is TGCAGCGTTGAGCCGTTGACTAGCGAGCGTTTAGATACGCAGTATTTT. Its protein is CSVEPLTSERLDTQYF.

In regard to this clone: This sample includes further DNA sequences coding for the same CDR3. The gene calls are TRBV28 and TRBJ2-3; D is perhaps TRBD2 (5 bases). Deletions cut 2 bases from V and 3 bases from J, with 6 bases between. The V gene's germline CDR1 is MDHEN and CDR2 SYDVKM. The CDR3 length is 13 residues. CDR3 loop: CASSLPGTDTQYF. As DNA, the CDR3 is TGTGCCAGCAGTTTACCGGGAACAGATACGCAGTATTTT.

V usage is TRBV5-4 and J usage is TRBJ2-1; 10 bases align to TRBD2. CDR1 and CDR2 (germline): SGHNT, YYREEE (reference sequence). There are 16 residues in the CDR3. V shed 4 bases, J shed 2 bases, and the junction held 6 bases outside the gene matches. CDR3 sequence reads: CASSERTSGAYNEQFF. CDR3 sequence (DNA): TGTGCCAGCAGCGAACGGACTAGCGGAGCCTACAATGAGCAGTTCTTC.

This chain links TRBV10-3 with TRBJ1-5; 8 bases align to TRBD1. After removal of 6 bases from V and 6 bases from J, the junction contained 7 bases not matched to a gene. Per germline, CDR1 ENHRY and CDR2 SYGVKD. This CDR3 has 14 amino acids. The CDR3, as DNA: TGTGCCATCAGGGGAGGACAGGGTGGTCAGCCCCAGCATTTT. Its translation: CAIRGGQGGQPQHF.

About this clone itself: Relative to the germline gene, one junction end is altered; a read error may explain this. The chain carries TRBV7-9 and TRBJ1-1; D unclear. This CDR3 is built from 16 residues. The V gene's germline CDR1 is SEHNR and CDR2 FQNEAQ (reference sequence). CDR3 sequence (DNA): TGTTCCAGCAGCTTGGAGGCATACGCGGACGACACTGAAGCTTTCTTT. It encodes CSSSLEAYADDTEAFF.

This clone was counted once. This chain connects TRBV4-2 to TRBJ1-5; 7 bases match TRBD1. CDR1 is LGHNA and CDR2 is YNFKEQ in the germline V gene. The CDR3 is made up of 17 amino acids. V gave up 1 base and J gave up 2 bases; unmatched junction bases: 8. The CDR3 region is CASSQVQGEEGNQPQHF. The CDR3 coding sequence is TGTGCCAGCAGCCAAGTCCAGGGGGAGGAGGGCAATCAGCCCCAGCATTTT.

V usage is TRBV9 and J usage is TRBJ1-2, with D uncertain. Germline V gene sequence: CDR1 SGDLS, CDR2 YYNGEE. V was trimmed by 1 base and J by 3 bases, leaving 7 bases between them. This CDR3 is built from 13 residues. CDR3 nucleotides: TGTGCCAGCAGCGTACACACCTACTATGGCTACACCTTC. Translated, it gives CASSVHTYYGYTF.

The chain is built from TRBV7-9 and TRBJ2-2, with D maybe TRBD2 (5 bases). Germline values: CDR1 SEHNR, CDR2 FQNEAQ (reference sequence). V lost 5 bases, J lost 6 bases, and 13 bases lay in between. The CDR3 is made up of 14 amino acids. The CDR3: CASSRPLGAGELFF. DNA for the CDR3: TGTGCCAGCAGCCGACCACTAGGCGCCGGGGAGCTGTTTTTT.

The gene calls are TRBV19 and TRBJ1-2, with no clear D. This CDR3 comprises 13 residues. CDR1 and CDR2 from the germline V gene are LNHDA and SQIVND (reference sequence). V lost 4 bases, J lost 1 base, and 7 bases lay in between. The CDR3 region has the DNA TGTGCCAGTAGTAACGGTTTTAACTATGGCTACACCTTC. It translates to CASSNGFNYGYTF. The full variable domain, completed using reference TRBV19 and TRBJ1-2, is DGGITQSPKYLFRKEGQNVTLSCEQNLNHDAMYWYRQDPGQGLRLIYYSQIVNDFQKGDIAEGYSVSREKKESFPLTVTSAQKNPTAFYLCASSNGFNYGYTFGSGTRLTVV.

V gene TRBV6-4 combines with J gene TRBJ2-7, with TRBD2 matching 9 bases. The J segment lost 0 bases and the V segment lost 5 bases, leaving 2 bases of the junction unmatched. In germline, CDR1 is MRHNA, CDR2 SNTAGT. The CDR3 is made up of 14 amino acids. The CDR3 DNA reads as TGTGCCAGCAGTTATAGCGGGAGCTCCTACGAGCAGTACTTC. It specifies CASSYSGSSYEQYF.